These 5 T cell receptor beta chains came from one sample sequenced in a study of T cells after yellow fever vaccination. TCRdb ran MiXCR on the 5' RACE reads and lists one entry per CDR3 protein. The sample shows a few hundred thousand distinct CDR3 sequences, around 3.9% of them seen only once. Sequencing used PBMCs, obtained 5 days after the yellow fever booster vaccination. Every receptor here comes from a man aged 18 to 29 who received the YFV17D yellow fever vaccine.

This clonotype turned up a few times. The rearrangement links TRBV24-1 to TRBJ2-3, with 8 bases that match TRBD1. The V segment lost 4 bases and the J segment 2 bases; nucleotides outside the gene matches: 7. This CDR3 has 16 residues. Germline CDR1 and CDR2: KGHDR and SFDVKD. The DNA of the CDR3 is TGTGCCACCAGTGAACGGACAGGGCTACTCACAGATACGCAGTATTTT. Encoded protein: CATSERTGLLTDTQYF.

In its sample, this clonotype was seen a few times. The V gene is TRBV7-2, the J gene TRBJ2-7, with 8 bases that match TRBD1. V was clipped by 4 bases and J by 0 bases; unmatched bases: 11. The CDR3 length is 17 residues. Germline V gene lookup returns CDR1 SGHTA and CDR2 FQGNSA. The CDR3 here is CASSSTTGAYGSYEQYV. As DNA, the CDR3 is TGTGCCAGCAGCTCGACGACAGGGGCCTACGGCTCCTACGAGCAGTACGTC.

The gene calls are TRBV18 and TRBJ2-3; TRBD1 matches at 9 bases. This CDR3 region has 15 residues. The V gene's germline CDR1 is KGHSH and CDR2 LQKENI. The J segment lost 2 bases and the V segment lost 6 bases, leaving 6 bases of the junction unmatched. The CDR3 spells CASSLGQGITDTQYF. CDR3 nucleotides: TGTGCCAGCTCTTTGGGACAGGGAATCACAGATACGCAGTATTTT.

This clonotype was found a few times. This chain links TRBV5-4 with TRBJ2-7, with D perhaps assigned TRBD1 or TRBD2 (6 bases each). Germline CDR1 SGHNT, CDR2 YYREEE (reference sequence). With 4 bases removed from V and 3 bases from J, the gap between germline ends came to 14 bases. The CDR3 totals 14 residues. CDR3 in DNA: TGTGCCAGCAGCCCTGGGGGCGGGAACTACGAGCAGTACTTC. Amino acid sequence: CASSPGGGNYEQYF.

The CDR3 here is CASSTTGGSYNEQFF. CDR3 bases: TGCGCCAGCAGCACGACAGGGGGCAGCTACAATGAGCAGTTCTTC. This chain links TRBV5-1 with TRBJ2-1; 10 nucleotides match TRBD1. After removal of 4 bases from V and 3 bases from J, the junction contained 4 bases not matched to a gene. This CDR3 region has 15 residues. From germline, CDR1 is SGHRS and CDR2 YFSETQ.